Each of the 31 T cell receptor beta chains below was sequenced from the same sample in a study of cytomegalovirus exposure and HLA in healthy donors. Primers for the PCR totalled 60 Vbeta and 13 Jbeta. Sequencing used immunoSEQ multiplex PCR; TCRdb keeps in-frame clones, though not all of them. The sample yields under 250,000 clones, 60% to 80% seen once. Sequencing was done on a sample of PBMCs. The source of these receptors is a male donor in good health and CMV-seronegative.

Written as DNA, the CDR3 is TGCAGCGTTGAAATCAGGGCGGCAGGAAACGAGCAGTACTTC. Amino acid sequence: CSVEIRAAGNEQYF. The chain uses TRBV29-1 and TRBJ2-7; possible D gene TRBD1, 5 bases. V lost 2 bases and J lost 5, with 16 bases in between. CDR1 is SQVTM, CDR2 ANQGSEA, per germline. The CDR3 has 14 residues.

The V call is TRBV6-1, the J call TRBJ2-6; D is ambiguous. V dropped 8 bases and J dropped 0 bases, with 11 bases sitting between them. The germline V gene encodes CDR1 MNHNS and CDR2 SASEGT. The CDR3 extends over 15 amino acids. CDR3 in amino acids: CASFPERSGANVLTF. The CDR3 nucleotides are TGTGCCAGCTTCCCGGAGCGCTCTGGGGCCAACGTCCTGACTTTC.

The V and J genes are TRBV11-2 and TRBJ2-1, with D unclear. Germline CDR1 is SGHAT and CDR2 is FQNNGV. The germline V and J ends were trimmed by 1 base and 8 bases, with 12 bases remaining between them. The CDR3 contains 14 residues. In DNA form, the CDR3 reads TGTGCCAGCAGCTTAGGACTGTCCTCCCATGAGCAGTTCTTC. This codes for CASSLGLSSHEQFF.

This chain uses TRBV5-1 with TRBJ1-2; 8 nucleotides agree with TRBD1. The V and J ends lost 4 bases and 6 bases, in that order; junction bases with no gene match: 8. The CDR3 runs 14 residues. Germline V CDR1 and CDR2: SGHRS, YFSETQ. The chain's CDR3 is CASSVRTGPNGYTF. CDR3 nucleotides: TGCGCCAGCAGCGTTAGGACAGGGCCGAATGGCTACACCTTC.

The chain is built from TRBV6-1 and TRBJ2-5, with 10 positions matching TRBD2. The germline V gene has CDR1 MNHNS and CDR2 SASEGT. This CDR3 has 18 residues. V shed 4 bases and J 4 bases; nucleotides not matched to a gene: 15. The CDR3 loop is CASSGGLIAGGLGETQYF. As DNA, the CDR3 is TGTGCCAGCAGTGGGGGATTGATAGCGGGAGGTTTAGGAGAGACCCAGTACTTC.

The V gene is TRBV5-1, the J gene TRBJ1-4, with TRBD1 matching 11 bases. V shed 4 bases, J shed 7 bases, and the junction held 3 bases outside the gene matches. CDR3 length equals 14 residues. Germline V gene sequence: CDR1 SGHRS, CDR2 YFSETQ. The CDR3: CASSPGTGGEKLFF. As DNA, the CDR3 is TGCGCCAGCAGCCCAGGGACAGGGGGTGAAAAACTGTTTTTT.

At least ten counts were recorded for this clone. CDR3 nucleotides: TGTGCCAGTAGTATCAGCCAGTCGGACAGGCGGCGCGAGCAGTACTTC. This translates into CASSISQSDRRREQYF. The chain carries TRBV19 and TRBJ2-7, with 7 bases lining up with TRBD1. Germline V lookup: CDR1 LNHDA, CDR2 SQIVND (reference sequence). The CDR3 runs to 16 residues. After removal of 3 bases from V and 6 bases from J, the junction contained 14 bases not matched to a gene.

The chain has TRBV10-1 and TRBJ2-1; 8 bases match TRBD2. J gave up 0 bases and V 6 bases, and 4 bases lay outside the gene matches. This CDR3 contains 15 residues. Germline assignment: CDR1 WNHNN and CDR2 SYGVQD (reference sequence). CDR3 in amino acids: CASSPTSGSYNEQFF. CDR3 DNA sequence: TGCGCCAGCAGCCCTACTAGCGGCTCCTACAATGAGCAGTTCTTC.

The chain couples TRBV27 to TRBJ1-6; D is possibly TRBD1 (6 bases). The germline V gene encodes CDR1 MNHEY and CDR2 SMNVEV (reference sequence). The CDR3 is 14 residues long. Trimming stripped 6 bases from V and 7 bases from J, with 13 bases between. The CDR3 DNA follows: TGTGCCAGCAGGACCGACAGGTTGAATTCACCCCTCCACTTT. Translated: CASRTDRLNSPLHF.

V and J are TRBV5-1 and TRBJ2-1; no clear D gene. Germline CDR1 reads SGHRS; CDR2 reads YFSETQ. The CDR3 runs 14 residues. V lost 0 bases and J lost 7, with 11 bases in between. In nucleotides, the CDR3 is TGCGCCAGCAGCTTGGGGAGTTCAACGAATGAGCAGTTCTTC. This gives the protein CASSLGSSTNEQFF.

This clone has only one observation. The gene calls are TRBV6-1 and TRBJ2-7; 9 bases are shared with TRBD1. The V and J ends lost 0 bases and 5 bases, in that order; junction bases with no gene match: 5. This CDR3 region has 15 residues. CDR1 MNHNS and CDR2 SASEGT come from the germline V gene. The CDR3 DNA sequence: TGTGCCAGCAGTGAAGCTGGGACAGGGCGCCACGAGCAGTACTTC. Its protein product is CASSEAGTGRHEQYF.

This chain uses TRBV5-4 with TRBJ2-7; tentatively, D is TRBD1 (6 bases). The CDR3 totals 16 residues. The germline CDR1 and CDR2 sequences are SGHNT and YYREEE (reference sequence). Trimming took off 4 bases at V and 2 bases at J, with 19 bases between the two ends. The CDR3 sequence: CASSMGSIGQPYEQYF. In DNA form, the CDR3 reads TGTGCCAGCAGCATGGGGTCCATCGGACAGCCCTACGAGCAGTACTTC. The variable domain in full, with the rest retrieved from reference TRBV5-4 and TRBJ2-7, is ETGVTQSPTHLIKTRGQQVTLRCSSQSGHNTVSWYQQALGQGPQFIFQYYREEENGRGNFPPRFSGLQFPNYSSELNVNALELDDSALYLCASSMGSIGQPYEQYFGPGTRLTVT.

The gene calls are TRBV19 and TRBJ2-1; 8 nucleotides agree with TRBD1. In germline, CDR1 is LNHDA, CDR2 SQIVND (reference sequence). The CDR3 is 13 amino acids. Trimming removed 9 bases from V and 10 bases from J; junction bases left unmatched: 11. The CDR3 DNA is TGTGCCAGCCAAGACAGGGGAGCCGGGGAGCAGTTCTTC. Residues: CASQDRGAGEQFF.

The rearrangement links TRBV4-1 to TRBJ2-5; D is unresolved. The J call may not be correct, given that the DNA end is closer to TRBJ2-7. Germline CDR1 MGHRA, CDR2 YSYEKL. The CDR3 is 12 residues long. Here the CDR3 reads CASSQVSYEQYF. The CDR3 bases are TGCGCCAGCAGCCAAGTCTCCTACGAGCAGTACTTC.

The gene calls are TRBV29-1 and TRBJ2-3; a possible D gene is TRBD2 (6 bases). The germline gives CDR1 SQVTM, CDR2 ANQGSEA. The CDR3 loop spans 13 amino acids. V gave up 8 bases and J gave up 2 bases, with 14 bases separating them. The DNA for the CDR3 is TGCAGCACCGGGACTCGGAACACAGATACGCAGTATTTT. As protein: CSTGTRNTDTQYF.

CDR3 sequence reads: CATSRAGTGELFF. For the CDR3, the DNA is TGTGCCACCAGCAGAGCGGGTACCGGGGAGCTGTTTTTT. The chain combines TRBV15 with TRBJ2-2; D is ambiguous. The CDR3 consists of 13 residues. Germline V gives CDR1 LNHNV, CDR2 YYDKDF (reference sequence). With 1 base removed from V and 5 bases from J, the gap between germline ends came to 5 bases.

This rearrangement joins TRBV6-1 to TRBJ1-3; tentative D call: TRBD1 (6 bases). CDR1 MNHNS and CDR2 SASEGT come from the germline V gene. The V gene lost 4 bases and the J gene lost 2 bases, with 9 bases spanning the gap. The CDR3 covers 14 residues. The CDR3 nucleotides are TGTGCCAGCAGTGCCGGGACACCTGGAAACACCATATATTTT. Translated: CASSAGTPGNTIYF.

The chain joins TRBV9 to TRBJ1-3, with 9 bases identical to TRBD1. The CDR3 totals 16 residues. Trimming took 5 bases from V and 4 from J; bases not matched to a gene: 10. From germline, CDR1 is SGDLS and CDR2 YYNGEE. This CDR3 reads CASRRGDRAAGNTIYF. CDR3 DNA sequence: TGTGCCAGCAGACGAGGGGACAGGGCAGCAGGAAACACCATATATTTT.

This clone was seen only once. DNA for the CDR3: TGTGCCAGCCGCCCTATGGGACAGGGCAATGGCTACACCTTC. This encodes CASRPMGQGNGYTF. This chain connects TRBV7-2 to TRBJ1-2; 9 bases match TRBD1. J lost 6 bases, V lost 8 bases, and 10 bases had no gene match. CDR1 and CDR2 (germline): SGHTA, FQGNSA. This CDR3 region has 14 residues.

This clone was observed a handful of times. V and J are TRBV5-6 and TRBJ1-3, with 7 bases lining up with TRBD1. The CDR3 is made up of 14 amino acids. With V trimmed by 2 bases and J by 2 bases, 1 base remained unmatched. Germline V lookup: CDR1 SGHDT, CDR2 YYEEEE. DNA for the CDR3: TGTGCCAGCAGCTTTCAGGGGGCTGGAAACACCATATATTTT. Translated: CASSFQGAGNTIYF.

The V call is TRBV5-1, the J call TRBJ1-2; D remains ambiguous. Germline CDR1 reads SGHRS; CDR2 reads YFSETQ. Trimming pared 0 bases from V and 8 bases from J, leaving 17 bases between. The CDR3 is made up of 15 amino acids. In nucleotides, the CDR3 is TGCGCCAGCAGCTTGGTGGTTGGCGGCCGTGGCGGCTACACCTTC. Its protein product is CASSLVVGGRGGYTF.

This chain links TRBV18 with TRBJ2-4; TRBD2 aligns across 11 bases. In germline, CDR1 is KGHSH, CDR2 LQKENI. The J segment lost 5 bases and the V segment lost 3 bases, leaving 6 bases of the junction unmatched. The CDR3 is 16 amino acids. CDR3 amino acids: CASSPPLAGGQNIQYF. The CDR3 DNA follows: TGTGCCAGCTCACCCCCGTTAGCGGGAGGGCAAAACATTCAGTACTTC.

The chain joins TRBV5-1 to TRBJ2-7, with 7 nucleotides matching TRBD1. The V segment lost 4 bases and the J segment 10 bases; nucleotides outside the gene matches: 5. CDR3 length: 11 residues. Germline-derived CDR1 and CDR2 are SGHRS and YFSETQ. CDR3 residues: CASSGDSLQYF. CDR3 sequence (DNA): TGCGCCAGCAGCGGGGACAGCCTACAGTACTTC.

V gene TRBV6-4 combines with J gene TRBJ1-1, with D possibly being TRBD1 (6 bases). From germline, CDR1 is MRHNA and CDR2 SNTAGT. The CDR3 is 14 amino acids. The V and J ends lost 3 bases and 5 bases respectively, with 13 bases between them. The CDR3 sequence: CASSEDFRGTEAFF. CDR3 in DNA: TGTGCCAGCAGTGAGGACTTCAGGGGAACTGAAGCTTTCTTT.

The V gene is TRBV5-1, the J gene TRBJ2-7, with TRBD2 matching over 11 bases. Germline values: CDR1 SGHRS, CDR2 YFSETQ. The CDR3 extends over 16 amino acids. V gave up 5 bases and J gave up 0 bases; unmatched junction bases: 7. CDR3 loop: CASRRWGLADSYEQYF. Here the CDR3 DNA reads TGCGCCAGCAGGCGGTGGGGACTAGCGGACTCCTACGAGCAGTACTTC.

There are many counts of this clone. The CDR3 DNA reads TGTGCCAGCAGCTCCGACCAGACTAGCTACGAGCAGTACTTC. Translating gives CASSSDQTSYEQYF. V is TRBV11-2 and J is TRBJ2-7; D perhaps matches TRBD2 (6 bases). With 4 bases removed from V and 3 bases from J, the gap between germline ends came to 13 bases. Per germline, CDR1 SGHAT and CDR2 FQNNGV. This CDR3 is 14 amino acids long.

The V call is TRBV28, the J call TRBJ2-5, with 12 bases that match TRBD2. With the DNA end fitting TRBJ2-7 better, the J assignment may be wrong. The CDR3 runs to 15 residues. Germline-derived CDR1 and CDR2 are MDHEN and SYDVKM. CDR3 nucleotide sequence: TGTGCCAGCAGTTCCCAAGGACTAGCGGGACACGAGCAGTACTTC. The encoded protein is CASSSQGLAGHEQYF.

The V gene is TRBV9, the J gene TRBJ2-1; 16 positions match TRBD2. This CDR3 comprises 18 residues. Germline values: CDR1 SGDLS, CDR2 YYNGEE. After removal of 0 bases from V and 4 bases from J, the junction contained 4 bases not matched to a gene. CDR3: CASSVAGTSGRVYNEQFF. In DNA form, the CDR3 reads TGTGCCAGCAGCGTAGCAGGGACTAGCGGGAGGGTTTACAATGAGCAGTTCTTC.

This clone came up a few times. The chain combines TRBV6-5 with TRBJ2-3; TRBD2 agrees at 7 bases. V dropped 7 bases and J dropped 5; count of bases not matched to a gene: 9. CDR1 and CDR2 from the germline V gene are MNHEY and SVGAGI. The CDR3 length is 14 residues. The CDR3 sequence is CASKLAGQLDTQYF. CDR3 in DNA: TGTGCCAGCAAGTTAGCGGGTCAATTAGATACGCAGTATTTT.

The V and J genes are TRBV2 and TRBJ1-1, with 9 nucleotides matching TRBD1. Germline V gene data show CDR1 as SNHLY and CDR2 as FYNNEI. This CDR3 region has 13 residues. The junction had 4 bases not matched to a gene; V was cut back by 6 bases and J by 5 bases. The CDR3 DNA reads TGTGCCAGCAGAGACAGGGGGGGGACTGAAGCTTTCTTT. Its translation is CASRDRGGTEAFF.

V usage is TRBV13 and J usage is TRBJ1-2; 7 nucleotides agree with TRBD1. V trimming: 5 bases; J trimming: 4 bases; junction bases outside the gene matches: 4. In germline, CDR1 is PRHDT, CDR2 FYEKMQ (reference sequence). The CDR3 sequence is 13 residues long. The CDR3, as DNA: TGTGCCAGCAGCACCCGGGACAGCTATGGCTACACCTTC. It yields the protein CASSTRDSYGYTF.